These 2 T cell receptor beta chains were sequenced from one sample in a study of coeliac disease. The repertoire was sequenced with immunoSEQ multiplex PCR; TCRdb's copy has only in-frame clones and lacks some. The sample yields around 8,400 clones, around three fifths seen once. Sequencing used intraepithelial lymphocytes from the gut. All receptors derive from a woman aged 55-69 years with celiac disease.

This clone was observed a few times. DNA for the CDR3: TGCGCCAGCAGCTTGAGTGACAACTACGAGCAGTACTTC. Translating gives CASSLSDNYEQYF. This chain links TRBV5-1 with TRBJ2-7; D gene uncertain. Trimming took off 1 base at V and 3 bases at J, with 8 bases between the two ends. The CDR3 covers 13 residues. From germline, CDR1 is SGHRS and CDR2 YFSETQ.

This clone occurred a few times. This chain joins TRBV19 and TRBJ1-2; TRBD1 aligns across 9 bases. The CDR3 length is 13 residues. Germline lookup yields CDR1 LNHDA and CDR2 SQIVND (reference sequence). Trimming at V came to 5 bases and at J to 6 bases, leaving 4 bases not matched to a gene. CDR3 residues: CASSGTGGDGYTF. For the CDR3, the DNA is TGTGCCAGTAGTGGCACAGGGGGCGATGGCTACACCTTC.